This TCR beta chain was sequenced in a study of T-cell reconstitution after alpha-beta-depleted transplantation in children. V was shortened by 4 bases and J by 10 bases, with 15 bases between the two germline ends. This CDR3 is 13 amino acids long. CDR1 and CDR2 from the germline V gene are SGHTS and YDEGEE. Whole-study findings and limits: Diversity of TCRbeta at day 60 was high in some patients, arising from surviving recipient T cells and thymic progenitors.

Construction of the TCRbeta library involved unique molecular identifiers. Each CDR3 protein gets one entry after TCRdb re-called the PCR reads with MiXCR. The sample consists of just under 150,000 distinct CDR3 sequences, around 10% of them appearing once. Remarks on this clonotype: Antigen specificity is unknown.

The chain uses TRBV5-8 and TRBJ2-1; D gene ambiguous. The sequencing used PBMCs, mostly from graft donor cells, collected 180 days after TCRalphabeta/CD19-depleted stem cell transplant. This TCR derives from a female patient between 2 and 15 years old who had a stem cell transplant for congenital amegakaryocytic thrombocytopenia, so the T cells may come from the graft donor. CDR3 nucleotide sequence: TGTGCCAGCAGCCGGTGGCGGATCCTGGAGCAGTTCTTC. Protein: CASSRWRILEQFF.